This T cell receptor (beta chain) came from a study of Ad26.COV2.S vaccination and SARS-CoV-2 variants. Study-level information: Donor was one of the participants in the Ad26.COV2.S arm of the COV1001 trial.

The repertoire was sequenced with immunoSEQ multiplex PCR; TCRdb's copy has only in-frame clones and lacks some. Here the sample spans 430,000 or so clones, 90% being singletons. The V gene end was trimmed by 5 bases and the J gene end by 0 bases; junction bases not matched to a gene: 2. CDR3 length: 14 residues. Per germline, CDR1 MRHNA and CDR2 SNTAGT. Treatment noted: roughly 18 received Ad26.COV2.S at low or high dose, single or two shots; five or six received placebo; per-sample allocation not given. Vaccine and placebo recipients were sampled on day 63 after the first injection. The material sequenced was peripheral blood, taken in a trial of Ad26.COV2.S vaccine versus placebo. The sequence came from a person between 18 and 65 years old who received the Ad26.COV2.S COVID-19 vaccine or a placebo. The V gene is TRBV6-4, the J gene TRBJ2-7; TRBD2 matches 9 bases. The CDR3 protein is CASSRTSDSYEQYF. The CDR3 DNA sequence: TGTGCCAGCAGTAGGACTAGCGACTCCTACGAGCAGTACTTC.